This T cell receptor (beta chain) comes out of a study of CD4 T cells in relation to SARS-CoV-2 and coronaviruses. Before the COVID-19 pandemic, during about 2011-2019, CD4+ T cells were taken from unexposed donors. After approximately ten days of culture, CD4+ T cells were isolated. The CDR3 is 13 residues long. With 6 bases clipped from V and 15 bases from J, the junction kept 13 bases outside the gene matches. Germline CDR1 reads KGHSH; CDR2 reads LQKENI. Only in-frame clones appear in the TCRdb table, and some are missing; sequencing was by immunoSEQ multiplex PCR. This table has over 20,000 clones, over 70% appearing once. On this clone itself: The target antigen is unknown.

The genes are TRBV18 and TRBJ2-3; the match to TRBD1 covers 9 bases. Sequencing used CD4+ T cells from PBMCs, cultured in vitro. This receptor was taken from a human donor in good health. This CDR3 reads CASSQKDGTGSYF. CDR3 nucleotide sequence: TGTGCCAGCTCCCAAAAGGACGGGACAGGGTCTTATTTT.